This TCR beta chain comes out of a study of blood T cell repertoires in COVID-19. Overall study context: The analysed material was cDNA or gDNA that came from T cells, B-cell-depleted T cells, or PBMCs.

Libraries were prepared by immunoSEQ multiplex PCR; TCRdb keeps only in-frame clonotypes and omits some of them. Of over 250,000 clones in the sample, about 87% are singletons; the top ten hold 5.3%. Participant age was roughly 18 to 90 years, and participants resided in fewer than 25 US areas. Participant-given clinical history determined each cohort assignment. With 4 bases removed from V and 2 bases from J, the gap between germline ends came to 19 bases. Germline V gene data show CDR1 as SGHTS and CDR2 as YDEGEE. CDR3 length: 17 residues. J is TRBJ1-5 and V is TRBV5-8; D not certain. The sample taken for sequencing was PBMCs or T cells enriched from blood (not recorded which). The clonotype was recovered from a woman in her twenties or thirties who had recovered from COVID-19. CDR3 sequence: CASSARELRVGNQPQHF. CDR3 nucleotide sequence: TGTGCCAGCAGCGCCCGAGAGCTCCGGGTTGGCAATCAGCCCCAGCATTTT. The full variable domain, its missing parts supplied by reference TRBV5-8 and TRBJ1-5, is EAGVTQSPTHLIKTRGQQATLRCSPISGHTSVYWYQQALGLGLQFLLWYDEGEERNRGNFPPRFSGRQFPNYSSELNVNALELEDSALYLCASSARELRVGNQPQHFGDGTRLSIL.